This TCR beta chain was identified in a study of beta chain features in type 1 diabetes. The CDR3 length is 16 residues. Every isolated RNA sample was fully reverse transcribed, so sequencing captured expressed TCRB transcripts. Only in-frame clones appear in the TCRdb table, and some are missing; sequencing was by immunoSEQ multiplex PCR. The sample records about 700,000 clones, about an eighth being singletons. Study-wide points: Shortening of TCRB CDR3s, moderate but significant, appeared in all four CD4+ subsets of Type 1 diabetes patients.

As concerns this clone: Its specificity is unknown.

Material: naive CD4+ T cells from blood. This clonotype was sampled from a man aged 18 to 30 with type 1 diabetes. This chain uses TRBV21-1 with TRBJ2-5; the table's D call TRBD1 went unverified against the DNA. TRBV21-1 is designated a pseudogene. The CDR3 DNA is TGTGCCAGCAGCAAGGGGTCAGGGGGCAATCAAGAGACCCAGTACTTC. It is translated as CASSKGSGGNQETQYF.